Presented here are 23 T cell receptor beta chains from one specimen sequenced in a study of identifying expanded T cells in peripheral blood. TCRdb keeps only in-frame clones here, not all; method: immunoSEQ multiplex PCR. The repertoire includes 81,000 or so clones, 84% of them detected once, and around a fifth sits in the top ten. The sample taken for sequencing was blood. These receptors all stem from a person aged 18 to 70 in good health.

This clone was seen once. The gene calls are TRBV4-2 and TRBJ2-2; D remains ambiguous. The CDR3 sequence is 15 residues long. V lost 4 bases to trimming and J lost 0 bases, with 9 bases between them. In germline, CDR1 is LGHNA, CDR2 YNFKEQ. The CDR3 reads CASSPRLANTGELFF. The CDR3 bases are TGTGCCAGCAGCCCCCGACTGGCGAACACCGGGGAGCTGTTTTTT.

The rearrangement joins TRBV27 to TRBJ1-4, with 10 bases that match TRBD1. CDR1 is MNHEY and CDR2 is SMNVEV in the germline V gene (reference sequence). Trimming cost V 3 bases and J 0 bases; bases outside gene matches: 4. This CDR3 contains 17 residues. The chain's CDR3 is CASSLDRGTATNEKLFF. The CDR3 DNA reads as TGTGCCAGCAGTTTGGACAGGGGGACTGCAACTAATGAAAAACTGTTTTTT.

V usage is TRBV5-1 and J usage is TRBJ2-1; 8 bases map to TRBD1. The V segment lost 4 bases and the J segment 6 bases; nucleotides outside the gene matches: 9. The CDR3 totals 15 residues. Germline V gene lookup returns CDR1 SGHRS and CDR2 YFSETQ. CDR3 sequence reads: CASSSRDRYPNEQFF. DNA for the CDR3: TGCGCCAGCAGCAGCCGGGACAGGTATCCCAATGAGCAGTTCTTC.

The DNA for the CDR3 is TGTGCCAGCAGCCTCGGGACAGTGGAAGTTCAGCCCCAGCATTTT. The encoded protein is CASSLGTVEVQPQHF. The genes are TRBV7-2 and TRBJ1-5, with 7 bases identical to TRBD1. CDR3 length: 15 residues. Looked up from germline, CDR1 is SGHTA and CDR2 is FQGNSA. J gave up 6 bases and V 5 bases, and 10 bases lay outside the gene matches.

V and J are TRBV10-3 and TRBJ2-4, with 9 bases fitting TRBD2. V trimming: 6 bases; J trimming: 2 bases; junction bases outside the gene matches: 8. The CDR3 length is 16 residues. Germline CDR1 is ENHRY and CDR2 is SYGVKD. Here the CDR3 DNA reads TGTGCCATCAGCGCCGGAGCGGGAGGCCCCAAAAACATTCAGTACTTC. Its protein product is CAISAGAGGPKNIQYF.

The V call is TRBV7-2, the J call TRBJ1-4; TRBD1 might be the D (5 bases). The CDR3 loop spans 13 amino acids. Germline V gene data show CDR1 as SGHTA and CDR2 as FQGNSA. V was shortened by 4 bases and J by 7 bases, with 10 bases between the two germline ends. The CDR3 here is CASSSRQTEKLFF. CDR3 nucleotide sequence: TGTGCCAGCAGCTCTCGACAGACTGAAAAACTGTTTTTT.

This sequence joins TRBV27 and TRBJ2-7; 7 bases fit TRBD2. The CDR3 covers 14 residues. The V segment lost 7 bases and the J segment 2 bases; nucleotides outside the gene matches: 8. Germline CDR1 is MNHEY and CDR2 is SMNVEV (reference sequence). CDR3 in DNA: TGTGCCAGCACCCAAGCGGGACGGGCCTACGAGCAGTACTTC. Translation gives CASTQAGRAYEQYF.

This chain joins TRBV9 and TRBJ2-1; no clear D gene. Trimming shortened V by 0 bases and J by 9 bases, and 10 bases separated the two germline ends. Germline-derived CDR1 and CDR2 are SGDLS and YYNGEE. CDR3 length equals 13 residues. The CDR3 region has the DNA TGTGCCAGCAGCGTAGGCCGACTCAGTGAGCAGTTCTTC. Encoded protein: CASSVGRLSEQFF.

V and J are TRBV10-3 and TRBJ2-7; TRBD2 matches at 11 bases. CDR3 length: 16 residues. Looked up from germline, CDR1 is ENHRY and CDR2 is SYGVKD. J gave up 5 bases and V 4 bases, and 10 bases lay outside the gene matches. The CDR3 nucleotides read TGTGCCATCAGTGTGGGGGTAGCGGGAGGGACCGACGAGCAGTACTTC. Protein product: CAISVGVAGGTDEQYF.

The DNA of the CDR3 is TGTGCCATCAGTGACAGGGGGCTCGGGGAGCTGTTTTTT. Translated, it gives CAISDRGLGELFF. The rearrangement joins TRBV10-3 to TRBJ2-2; TRBD1 matches at 8 bases. V trimming: 3 bases; J trimming: 7 bases; junction bases outside the gene matches: 1. CDR1 is ENHRY and CDR2 is SYGVKD in the germline V gene. The CDR3 spans 13 residues.

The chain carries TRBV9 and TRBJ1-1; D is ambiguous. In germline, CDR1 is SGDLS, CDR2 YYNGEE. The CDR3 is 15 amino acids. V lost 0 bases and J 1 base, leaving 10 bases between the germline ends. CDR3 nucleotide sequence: TGTGCCAGCAGCGTAGAATCATTGGGGAACACTGAAGCTTTCTTT. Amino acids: CASSVESLGNTEAFF.

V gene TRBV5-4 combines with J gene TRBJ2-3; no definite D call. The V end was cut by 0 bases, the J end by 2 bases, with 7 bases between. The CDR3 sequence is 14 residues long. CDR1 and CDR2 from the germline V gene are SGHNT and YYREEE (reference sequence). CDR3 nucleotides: TGTGCCAGCAGCTTGGACAGTTACACAGATACGCAGTATTTT. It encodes CASSLDSYTDTQYF. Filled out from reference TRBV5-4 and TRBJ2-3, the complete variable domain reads ETGVTQSPTHLIKTRGQQVTLRCSSQSGHNTVSWYQQALGQGPQFIFQYYREEENGRGNFPPRFSGLQFPNYSSELNVNALELDDSALYLCASSLDSYTDTQYFGPGTRLTVL.

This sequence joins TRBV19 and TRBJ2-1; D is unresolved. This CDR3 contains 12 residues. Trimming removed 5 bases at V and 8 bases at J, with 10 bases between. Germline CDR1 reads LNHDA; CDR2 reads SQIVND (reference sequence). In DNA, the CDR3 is TGTGCCAGTAGTGCCCTCAGGTATGAGCAGTTCTTC. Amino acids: CASSALRYEQFF.

CDR3 region: CASSLFANYGYTF. The CDR3 DNA reads TGTGCCAGCAGCTTATTCGCTAACTATGGCTACACCTTC. The chain has TRBV7-8 and TRBJ1-2; D unresolved. The CDR3 covers 13 residues. V was shortened by 2 bases and J by 0 bases, with 4 bases between the two germline ends. CDR1 is SGHVS and CDR2 is FQNEAQ in the germline V gene.

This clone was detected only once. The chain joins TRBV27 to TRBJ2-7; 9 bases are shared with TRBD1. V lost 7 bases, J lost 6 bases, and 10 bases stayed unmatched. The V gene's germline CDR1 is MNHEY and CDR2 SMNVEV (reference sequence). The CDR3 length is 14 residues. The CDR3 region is CASTTNRGLGEQYF. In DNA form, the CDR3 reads TGTGCCAGCACCACCAACAGGGGGCTCGGCGAGCAGTACTTC.

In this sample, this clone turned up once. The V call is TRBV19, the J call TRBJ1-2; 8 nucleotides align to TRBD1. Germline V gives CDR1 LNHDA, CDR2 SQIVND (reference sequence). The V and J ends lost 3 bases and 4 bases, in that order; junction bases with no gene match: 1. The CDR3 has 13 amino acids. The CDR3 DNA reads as TGTGCCAGTAGTATGGACAGGGCCTATGGCTACACCTTC. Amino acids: CASSMDRAYGYTF.

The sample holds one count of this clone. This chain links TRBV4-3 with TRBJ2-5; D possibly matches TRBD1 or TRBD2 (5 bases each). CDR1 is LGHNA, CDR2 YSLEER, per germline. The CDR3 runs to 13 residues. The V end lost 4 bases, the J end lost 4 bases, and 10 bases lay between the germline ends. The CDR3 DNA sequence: TGCGCCAGCAGCCGGGGGAGTTTAGAGACCCAGTACTTC. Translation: CASSRGSLETQYF.

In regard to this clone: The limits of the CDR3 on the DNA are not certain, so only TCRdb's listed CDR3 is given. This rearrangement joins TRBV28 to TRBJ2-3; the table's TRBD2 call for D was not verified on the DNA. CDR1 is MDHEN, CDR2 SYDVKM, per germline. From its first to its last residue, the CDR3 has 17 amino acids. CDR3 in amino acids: CASSSSRWVSSTDTQYF.

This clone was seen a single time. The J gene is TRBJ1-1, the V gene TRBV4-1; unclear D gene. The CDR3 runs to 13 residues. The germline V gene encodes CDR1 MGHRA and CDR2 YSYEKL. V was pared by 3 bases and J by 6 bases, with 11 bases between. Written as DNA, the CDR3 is TGCGCCAGCAGCCAGGTAGAGGTGGCTGAAGCTTTCTTT. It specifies CASSQVEVAEAFF.

The CDR3 DNA follows: TGCGCCAGCAGCCAAGCGTTCAGGGATTCGGGAGAGCAGTACTTC. This codes for CASSQAFRDSGEQYF. The chain is built from TRBV4-1 and TRBJ2-7; D tentatively fits TRBD1 or TRBD2 (5 bases each). This CDR3 spans 15 amino acids. Trimming removed 1 base from V and 7 bases from J, with 17 bases in between. The germline CDR1 and CDR2 sequences are MGHRA and YSYEKL.

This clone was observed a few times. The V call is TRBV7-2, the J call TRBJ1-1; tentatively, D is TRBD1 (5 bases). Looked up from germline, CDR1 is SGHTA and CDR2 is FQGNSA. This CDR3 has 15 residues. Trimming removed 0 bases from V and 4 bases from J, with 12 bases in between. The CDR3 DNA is TGTGCCAGCAGCTTAGCATTCGGGGGGGTCACTGAAGCTTTCTTT. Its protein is CASSLAFGGVTEAFF.

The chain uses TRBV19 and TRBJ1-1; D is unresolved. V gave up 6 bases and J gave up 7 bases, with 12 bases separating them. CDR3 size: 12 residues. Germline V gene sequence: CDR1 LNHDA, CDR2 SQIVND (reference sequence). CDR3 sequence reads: CASRNPLYEAFF. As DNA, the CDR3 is TGTGCCAGTAGGAACCCCCTCTATGAAGCTTTCTTT.

CDR3 protein: CASRWRGSYNEQFF. Written as DNA, the CDR3 is TGTGCCAGCAGATGGAGGGGGTCCTACAATGAGCAGTTCTTC. The genes are TRBV6-6 and TRBJ2-1, with D perhaps given as TRBD1 or TRBD2 (6 bases each). The germline V gene has CDR1 MNHNY and CDR2 SVGAGI (reference sequence). Trimming stripped 6 bases from V and 1 base from J, with 10 bases between. This CDR3 spans 14 amino acids.